The source of this T cell receptor (beta chain) is a study of CD8+CD57+ T cells in acquired aplastic anemia. Individuals selected for sequencing had exhibited CD8+CD57+ cell expansion on flow cytometry. Germline loops: CDR1 WSHSY, CDR2 SAAADI. The CDR3 length is 12 residues. The ends were cut back, 6 bases at V and 7 bases at J, with 13 bases in the middle. Study outcomes and limitations: Almost 30 CD8+ CDR3 sequences occurred in both the patients and the controls.

Worth noting for this clonotype: The target antigen is unknown.

Investigators profiled TCR beta VDJ and CDR3 from genomic DNA template. TCRdb re-called the reads with MiXCR, one entry per CDR3 protein. The data contain 170,000 or so distinct CDR3 sequences, around 63% of them singletons. The source material was sorted CD4+, CD8+, or CD8+CD57+ T cells (not recorded which) from PBMCs. The source is a human donor with aplastic anemia. The chain combines TRBV10-2 with TRBJ2-7, with D possibly matching TRBD2 (5 bases). CDR3 residues: CASSPSGEEQYF. The CDR3 DNA reads TGCGCCAGCAGCCCGTCCGGGGAAGAGCAGTACTTC.